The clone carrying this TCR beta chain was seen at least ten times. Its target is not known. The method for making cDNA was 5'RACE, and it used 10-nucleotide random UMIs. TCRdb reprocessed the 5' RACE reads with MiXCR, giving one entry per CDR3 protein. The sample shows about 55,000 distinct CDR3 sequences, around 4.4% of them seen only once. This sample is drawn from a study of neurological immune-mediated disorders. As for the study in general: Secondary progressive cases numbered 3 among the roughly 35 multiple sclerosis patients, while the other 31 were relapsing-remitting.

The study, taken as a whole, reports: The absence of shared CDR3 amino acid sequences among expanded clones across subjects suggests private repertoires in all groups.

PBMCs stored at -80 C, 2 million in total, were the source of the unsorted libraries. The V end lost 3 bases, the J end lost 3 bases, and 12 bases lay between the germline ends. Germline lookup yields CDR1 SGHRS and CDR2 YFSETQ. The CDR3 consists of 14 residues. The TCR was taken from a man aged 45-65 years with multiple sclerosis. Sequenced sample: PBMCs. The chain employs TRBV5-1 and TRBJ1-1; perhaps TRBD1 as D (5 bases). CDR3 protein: CASSWGVRDTEAFF. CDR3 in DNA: TGCGCCAGCAGCTGGGGGGTGAGGGACACTGAAGCTTTCTTT.